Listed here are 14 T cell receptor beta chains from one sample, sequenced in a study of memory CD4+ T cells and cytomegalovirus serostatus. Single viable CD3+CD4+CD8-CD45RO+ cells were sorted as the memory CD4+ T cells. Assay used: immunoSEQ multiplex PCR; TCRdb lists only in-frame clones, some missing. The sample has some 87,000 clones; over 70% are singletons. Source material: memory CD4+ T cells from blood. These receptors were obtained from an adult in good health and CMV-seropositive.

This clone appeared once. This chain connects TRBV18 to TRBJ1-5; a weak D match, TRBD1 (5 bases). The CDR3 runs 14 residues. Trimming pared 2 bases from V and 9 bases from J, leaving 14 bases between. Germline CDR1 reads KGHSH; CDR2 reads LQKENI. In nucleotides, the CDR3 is TGTGCCAGCTCACCAGGGATTCAGGGAACGCCCCAGCATTTT. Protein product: CASSPGIQGTPQHF.

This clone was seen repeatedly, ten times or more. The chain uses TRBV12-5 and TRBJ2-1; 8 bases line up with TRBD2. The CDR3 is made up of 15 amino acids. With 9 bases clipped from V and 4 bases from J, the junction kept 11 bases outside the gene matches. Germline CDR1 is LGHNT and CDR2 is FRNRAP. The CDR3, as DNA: TGTGCTAGCGCAAGCGGGAGACCCCTATACAATGAGCAGTTCTTC. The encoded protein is CASASGRPLYNEQFF.

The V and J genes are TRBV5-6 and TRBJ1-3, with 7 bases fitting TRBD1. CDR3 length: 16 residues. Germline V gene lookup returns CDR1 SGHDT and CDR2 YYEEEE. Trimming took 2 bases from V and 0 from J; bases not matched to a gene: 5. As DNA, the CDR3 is TGTGCCAGCAGCTTAGACAGGGTCAACTCTGGAAACACCATATATTTT. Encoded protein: CASSLDRVNSGNTIYF.

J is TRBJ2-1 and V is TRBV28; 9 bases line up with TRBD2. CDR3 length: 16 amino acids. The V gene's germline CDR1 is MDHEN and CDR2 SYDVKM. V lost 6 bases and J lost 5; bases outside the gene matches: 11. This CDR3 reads CASSPLAGTLDNEQFF. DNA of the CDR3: TGTGCCAGCAGCCCACTAGCGGGTACGCTAGACAATGAGCAGTTCTTC.

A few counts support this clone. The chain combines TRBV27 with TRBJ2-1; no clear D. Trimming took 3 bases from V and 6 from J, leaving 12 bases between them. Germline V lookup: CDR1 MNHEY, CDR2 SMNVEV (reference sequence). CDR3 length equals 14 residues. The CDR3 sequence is CASSFLGKGNEQFF. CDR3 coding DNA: TGTGCCAGCAGTTTTTTAGGGAAGGGCAATGAGCAGTTCTTC.

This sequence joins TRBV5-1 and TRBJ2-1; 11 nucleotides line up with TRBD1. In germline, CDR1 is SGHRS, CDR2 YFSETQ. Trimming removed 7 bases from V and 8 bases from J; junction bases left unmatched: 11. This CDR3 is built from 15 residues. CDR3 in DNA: TGCGCCAGCGCCTACCGGGACAGGGGGTTGGATGAGCAGTTCTTC. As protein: CASAYRDRGLDEQFF.

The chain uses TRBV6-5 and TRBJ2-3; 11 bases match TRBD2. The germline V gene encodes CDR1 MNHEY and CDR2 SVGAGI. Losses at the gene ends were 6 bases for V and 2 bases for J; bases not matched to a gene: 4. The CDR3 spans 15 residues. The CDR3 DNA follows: TGTGCCAGCAGGTCTAGCGGGAGGTACACAGATACGCAGTATTTT. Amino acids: CASRSSGRYTDTQYF.

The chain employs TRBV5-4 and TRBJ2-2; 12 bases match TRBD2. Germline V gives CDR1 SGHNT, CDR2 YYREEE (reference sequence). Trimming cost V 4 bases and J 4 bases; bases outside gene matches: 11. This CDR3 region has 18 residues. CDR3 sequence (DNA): TGTGCCAGCAGCAAGGGACTAGCGGGCACTCCGGGCACCGGGGAGCTGTTTTTT. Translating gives CASSKGLAGTPGTGELFF.

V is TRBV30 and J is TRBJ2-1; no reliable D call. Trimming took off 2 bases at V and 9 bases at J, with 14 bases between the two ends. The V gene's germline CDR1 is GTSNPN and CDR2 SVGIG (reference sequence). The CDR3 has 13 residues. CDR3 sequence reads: CAWSKLRLGEQFF. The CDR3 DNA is TGTGCCTGGAGTAAGCTGAGATTGGGTGAGCAGTTCTTC. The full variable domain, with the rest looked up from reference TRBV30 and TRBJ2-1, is SQTIHQWPATLVQPVGSPLSLECTVEGTSNPNLYWYRQAAGRGLQLLFYSVGIGQISSEVPQNLSASRPQDRQFILSSKKLLLSDSGFYLCAWSKLRLGEQFFGPGTRLTVL.

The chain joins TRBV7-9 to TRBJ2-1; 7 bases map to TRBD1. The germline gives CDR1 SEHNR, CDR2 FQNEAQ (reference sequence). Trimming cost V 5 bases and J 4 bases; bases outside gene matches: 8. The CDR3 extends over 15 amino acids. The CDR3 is CASSPQGRGYNEQFF. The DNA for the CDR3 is TGTGCCAGCAGCCCACAGGGGAGAGGTTACAATGAGCAGTTCTTC.

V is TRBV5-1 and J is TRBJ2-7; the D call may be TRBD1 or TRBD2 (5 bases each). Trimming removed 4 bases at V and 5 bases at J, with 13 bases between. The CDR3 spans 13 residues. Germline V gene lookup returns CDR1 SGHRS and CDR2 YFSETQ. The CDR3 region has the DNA TGCGCCAGCAGCCCCGACTTGGGGGACGAGCAGTACTTC. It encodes CASSPDLGDEQYF.

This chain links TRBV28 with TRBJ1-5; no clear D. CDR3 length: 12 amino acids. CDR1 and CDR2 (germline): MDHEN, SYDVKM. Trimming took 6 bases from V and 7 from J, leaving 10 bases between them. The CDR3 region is CASSPTSQPQHF. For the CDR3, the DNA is TGTGCCAGCAGCCCAACCTCCCAGCCCCAGCATTTT.

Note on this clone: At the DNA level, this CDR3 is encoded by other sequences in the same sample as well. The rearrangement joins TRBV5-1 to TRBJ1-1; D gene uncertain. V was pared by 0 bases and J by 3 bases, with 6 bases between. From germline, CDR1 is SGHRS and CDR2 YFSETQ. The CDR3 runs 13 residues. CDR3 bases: TGCGCCAGCAGCTTGGGGCAGGACACTGAAGCTTTCTTT. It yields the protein CASSLGQDTEAFF.

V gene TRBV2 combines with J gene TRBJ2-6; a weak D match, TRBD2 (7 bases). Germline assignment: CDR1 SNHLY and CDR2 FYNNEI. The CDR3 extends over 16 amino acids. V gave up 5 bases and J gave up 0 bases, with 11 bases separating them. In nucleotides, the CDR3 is TGTGCCAGCAGTACAGGGAGGGACTCTGGGGCCAACGTCCTGACTTTC. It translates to CASSTGRDSGANVLTF.